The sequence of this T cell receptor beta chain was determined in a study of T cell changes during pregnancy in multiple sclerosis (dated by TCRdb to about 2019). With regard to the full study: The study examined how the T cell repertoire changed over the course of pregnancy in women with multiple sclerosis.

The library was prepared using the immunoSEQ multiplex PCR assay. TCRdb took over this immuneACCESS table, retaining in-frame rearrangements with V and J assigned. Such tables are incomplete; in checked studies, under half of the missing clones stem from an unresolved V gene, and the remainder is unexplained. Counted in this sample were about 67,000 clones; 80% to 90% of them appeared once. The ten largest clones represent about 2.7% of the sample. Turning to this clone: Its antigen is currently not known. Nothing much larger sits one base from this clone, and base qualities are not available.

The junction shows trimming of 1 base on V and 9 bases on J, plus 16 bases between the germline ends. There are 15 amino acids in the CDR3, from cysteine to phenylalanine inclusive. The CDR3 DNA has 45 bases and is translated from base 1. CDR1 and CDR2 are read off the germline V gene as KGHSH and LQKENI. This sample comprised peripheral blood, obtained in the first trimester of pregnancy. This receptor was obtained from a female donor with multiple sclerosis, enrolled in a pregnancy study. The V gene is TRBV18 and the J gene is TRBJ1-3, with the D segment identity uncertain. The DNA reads TGTGCCAGCTCACCACTATCACAGTCTCAAGGCACCATATATTTT. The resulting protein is CASSPLSQSQGTIYF.